This record concerns one T cell receptor (beta chain) sequence. The data originate from a study of control samples from healthy donors and cancer patients. CDR1 is GTSNPN and CDR2 is SVGIG in the germline V gene (reference sequence). The CDR3 loop spans 15 amino acids. Trimming stripped 0 bases from V and 3 bases from J, with 12 bases between. Here immunoSEQ multiplex PCR was the method, and the copy in TCRdb shows in-frame clones only, minus some. The sample holds about 130,000 clones; over 90% are singletons and the top ten take approximately 14%. The clonotype was recovered from a man aged 55 to 69 with colorectal cancer. The chain joins TRBV30 to TRBJ1-5; D is unclear. Sequencing was performed on PBMCs. Written as DNA, the CDR3 is TGTGCCTGGAGTGTAGGTCAACCCTCCAATCAGCCCCAGCATTTT. It codes for CAWSVGQPSNQPQHF. Combining the CDR3 with reference TRBV30 and TRBJ1-5 gives the whole variable domain SQTIHQWPATLVQPVGSPLSLECTVEGTSNPNLYWYRQAAGRGLQLLFYSVGIGQISSEVPQNLSASRPQDRQFILSSKKLLLSDSGFYLCAWSVGQPSNQPQHFGDGTRLSIL.